The next 15 T cell receptor beta chains were all read from a single sample in a study of human T cells and chemical hapten exposure. TCRdb reanalysed the RACE reads using MiXCR and keeps one entry per CDR3 protein. The table records 30,000 to 40,000 distinct CDR3 sequences, more than 8% of them present only once. Described time point: patch test 3, about 24 weeks after DPC sensitization. Noted treatment: therapeutic diphenylcyclopropenone sensitization with weekly scalp DPC. Researchers extracted total RNA from unfractionated whole blood. Source: whole blood, taken in connection with sensitization to the hapten diphenylcyclopropenone (DPC). These receptors were collected from a man aged 50 or older with alopecia areata. Some clones in this sample may be carry-over from other donors' samples.

The chain uses TRBV28 and TRBJ1-3; the D is unclear. The CDR3 totals 13 residues. Germline V lookup: CDR1 MDHEN, CDR2 SYDVKM. The germline V and J ends were trimmed by 8 bases and 0 bases, with 8 bases remaining between them. The DNA for the CDR3 is TGTGCCAGCGGAAGGAGCTCTGGAAACACCATATATTTT. This encodes CASGRSSGNTIYF.

This sequence joins TRBV10-2 and TRBJ2-5; TRBD2 matches at 14 bases. CDR3 length equals 16 residues. CDR1 WSHSY and CDR2 SAAADI come from the germline V gene. The V and J ends lost 5 bases and 3 bases, in that order; junction bases with no gene match: 5. The CDR3 bases are TGCGCCAGCAGTCTAGGACTAGCGGGAGGAAAAGAGACCCAGTACTTC. Translated: CASSLGLAGGKETQYF.

This clonotype appeared a few times. V and J are TRBV19 and TRBJ2-3, with D hard to call. Germline loops: CDR1 LNHDA, CDR2 SQIVND (reference sequence). There are 13 residues in the CDR3. Trimming removed 1 base from V and 5 bases from J, with 7 bases in between. Written as DNA, the CDR3 is TGTGCCAGTAGTATAGTGGACGGAGATACGCAGTATTTT. Translating gives CASSIVDGDTQYF.

This clonotype has ten or more counts. The gene calls are TRBV2 and TRBJ1-4, with D perhaps TRBD1 (6 bases). CDR3 size: 14 residues. V gave up 7 bases and J gave up 7 bases, with 16 bases separating them. The germline CDR1 and CDR2 sequences are SNHLY and FYNNEI. In nucleotides, the CDR3 is TGTGCCAGCATTGCCCCGGGGGCTCTTGAAAAACTGTTTTTT. Translated: CASIAPGALEKLFF.

This clonotype showed up just a few times. V and J are TRBV6-5 and TRBJ2-1; 8 bases match TRBD1. The ends lost 0 bases at V and 3 bases at J; junction bases unmatched: 7. In germline, CDR1 is MNHEY, CDR2 SVGAGI. The CDR3 covers 17 residues. The CDR3 spells CASSYSILGQVYNEQFF. The CDR3 DNA reads TGTGCCAGCAGTTACTCGATATTGGGACAGGTCTACAATGAGCAGTTCTTC.

This clonotype was observed many times. The V call is TRBV4-3, the J call TRBJ2-1; 9 nucleotides agree with TRBD1. This CDR3 spans 16 amino acids. Germline trimming cut 1 base from V and 3 bases from J; bases unmatched to any gene: 4. Germline-derived CDR1 and CDR2 are LGHNA and YSLEER. The CDR3: CASSQGHRGLYNEQFF. CDR3 nucleotides: TGCGCCAGCAGCCAAGGGCACAGGGGGCTCTACAATGAGCAGTTCTTC.

J is TRBJ2-2 and V is TRBV9; TRBD2 matches at 7 bases. Trimming took 2 bases from V and 5 from J; bases not matched to a gene: 6. The CDR3 loop spans 15 amino acids. CDR1 and CDR2 (germline): SGDLS, YYNGEE. Written as DNA, the CDR3 is TGTGCCAGCAGCGTGGGGGGAGGGTCTACCGGGGAGCTGTTTTTT. Protein: CASSVGGGSTGELFF.

This clonotype occurred many times. The chain recombines TRBV2 with TRBJ2-1; D is ambiguous. V dropped 0 bases and J dropped 1 base, with 7 bases sitting between them. This CDR3 has 15 residues. CDR1 is SNHLY and CDR2 is FYNNEI in the germline V gene. The CDR3 loop reads CASSEAVGSYNEQFF. The DNA for the CDR3 is TGTGCCAGCAGTGAAGCTGTCGGGTCCTACAATGAGCAGTTCTTC.

The rearrangement uses TRBV9 and TRBJ2-1, with a weak D call TRBD2 (6 bases). V lost 0 bases, J lost 2 bases, and 9 bases lay in between. There are 15 residues in the CDR3. Germline V gene lookup returns CDR1 SGDLS and CDR2 YYNGEE. CDR3 DNA sequence: TGTGCCAGCAGCGTAGCGGAGGGCACCTACAATGAGCAGTTCTTC. This sequence encodes CASSVAEGTYNEQFF.

This clonotype was seen a handful of times. The CDR3 DNA follows: TGCAGTGCTGCTGGACAGGGGGTTTACGAGCAGTACTTC. As protein: CSAAGQGVYEQYF. The V call is TRBV20-1, the J call TRBJ2-7, with 10 bases fitting TRBD1. Germline V gene data show CDR1 as DFQATT and CDR2 as SNEGSKA (reference sequence). The trim removed 5 bases at V and 4 bases at J, leaving 5 bases unmatched. CDR3 length: 13 residues.

This clonotype has at least ten counts. The J gene is TRBJ2-7, the V gene TRBV6-1; 7 bases fit TRBD2. J was trimmed by 1 base and V by 3 bases; bases with no gene match: 6. CDR1 is MNHNS, CDR2 SASEGT, per germline. The CDR3 has 15 residues. CDR3 sequence reads: CASSDLQGGSYEQYF. Here the CDR3 DNA reads TGTGCCAGCAGTGATCTCCAGGGAGGGTCCTACGAGCAGTACTTC.

In this sample, this clonotype turned up many times. V and J are TRBV7-8 and TRBJ1-5; D is perhaps TRBD1 (6 bases). Trimming took off 5 bases at V and 1 base at J, with 9 bases between the two ends. This CDR3 has 14 amino acids. Germline CDR1 reads SGHVS; CDR2 reads FQNEAQ. In DNA form, the CDR3 reads TGTGCCAGCAGCCTAGGACAGAGCAATCAGCCCCAGCATTTT. Encoded protein: CASSLGQSNQPQHF.

This clonotype turned up a few times. The chain employs TRBV4-1 and TRBJ1-1; D is ambiguous. V was trimmed by 1 base and J by 4 bases, leaving 10 bases between them. The CDR3 is 14 amino acids. Per the germline V gene, CDR1 is MGHRA and CDR2 is YSYEKL. The CDR3 region has the DNA TGCGCCAGCAGCCAAGGTCCAGAGGGCACTGAAGCTTTCTTT. This gives the protein CASSQGPEGTEAFF.

This chain joins TRBV6-1 and TRBJ1-1, with no clear D. With 4 bases removed from V and 5 bases from J, the gap between germline ends came to 11 bases. The germline V gene has CDR1 MNHNS and CDR2 SASEGT. This CDR3 region has 13 residues. CDR3 DNA sequence: TGTGCCAGCAGTGTGTGGTCGGATACTGAAGCTTTCTTT. This encodes CASSVWSDTEAFF.

This chain joins TRBV4-2 and TRBJ2-4; D gene unclear. The CDR3 covers 16 residues. Looked up from germline, CDR1 is LGHNA and CDR2 is YNFKEQ. Trimming took off 0 bases at V and 1 base at J, with 10 bases between the two ends. In nucleotides, the CDR3 is TGTGCCAGCAGCCAAGATGAAGACTCTGCCAAAAACATTCAGTACTTC. This sequence encodes CASSQDEDSAKNIQYF.